The clone carrying this T cell receptor beta chain was detected a few times. The data stem from a study of cytotoxic CD8 clonotypes in ibrutinib-treated CLL. Study in general: The cohort had about a dozen relapsed/refractory and over 14 treatment-naive patients, around 18 IGHV unmutated. Sequencing produced an average of about 260,000 productive templates and 85,000 to 100,000 productive rearrangements per sample.

The assay was immunoSEQ multiplex PCR, and TCRdb's table has in-frame clones only and misses some. This table has around 140,000 clones, around three quarters appearing once. CDR3 length equals 13 residues. V lost 3 bases and J 8 bases, leaving 14 bases between the germline ends. CDR1 and CDR2 (germline): SGHRS, YFSETQ. The TCR originated in a human donor with chronic lymphocytic leukemia. Specimen: PBMCs, collected after 12 months of ibrutinib treatment. V usage is TRBV5-1 and J usage is TRBJ1-2; perhaps TRBD1 as D (6 bases). This chain's CDR3 is CASSYSGELGYTF. In DNA form, the CDR3 reads TGCGCCAGCAGCTATTCAGGGGAGCTGGGCTACACCTTC.